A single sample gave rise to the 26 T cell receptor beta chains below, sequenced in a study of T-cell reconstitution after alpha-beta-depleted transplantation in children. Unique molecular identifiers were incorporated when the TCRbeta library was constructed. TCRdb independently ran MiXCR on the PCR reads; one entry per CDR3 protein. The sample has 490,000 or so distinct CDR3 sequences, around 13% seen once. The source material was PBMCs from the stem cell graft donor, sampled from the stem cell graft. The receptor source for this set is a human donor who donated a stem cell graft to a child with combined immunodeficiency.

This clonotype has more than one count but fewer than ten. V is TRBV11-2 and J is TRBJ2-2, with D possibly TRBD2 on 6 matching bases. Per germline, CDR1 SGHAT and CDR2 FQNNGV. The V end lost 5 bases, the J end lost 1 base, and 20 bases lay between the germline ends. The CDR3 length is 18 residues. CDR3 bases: TGTGCCAGCAGCCTCTTTTCTGGAGGAGCGGGGAACACCGGGGAGCTGTTTTTT. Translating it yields CASSLFSGGAGNTGELFF.

As DNA, the CDR3 is TGTGCCAGCAGAAATAAAGGGCAGTCCAAGGGAGATACGCAGTATTTT. Its protein product is CASRNKGQSKGDTQYF. The chain recombines TRBV4-2 with TRBJ2-3; D not resolved. The length of the CDR3 is 16 residues. With 6 bases removed from V and 5 bases from J, the gap between germline ends came to 21 bases. Germline V lookup: CDR1 LGHNA, CDR2 YNFKEQ.

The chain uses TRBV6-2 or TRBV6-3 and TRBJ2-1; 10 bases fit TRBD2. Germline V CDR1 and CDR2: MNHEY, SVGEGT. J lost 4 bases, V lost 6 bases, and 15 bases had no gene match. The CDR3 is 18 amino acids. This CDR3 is CASSSPGLAAPPYNEQFF. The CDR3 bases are TGTGCCAGCAGCTCTCCTGGACTAGCGGCTCCCCCTTACAATGAGCAGTTCTTC.

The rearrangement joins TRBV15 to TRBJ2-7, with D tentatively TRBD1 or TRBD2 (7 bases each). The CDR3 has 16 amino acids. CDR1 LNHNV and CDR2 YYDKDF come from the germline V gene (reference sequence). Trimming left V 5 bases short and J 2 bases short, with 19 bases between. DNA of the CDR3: TGTGCCACCAGCCTGAGGGCAGGGGGGGGACCCTACGAGCAGTACTTC. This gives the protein CATSLRAGGGPYEQYF.

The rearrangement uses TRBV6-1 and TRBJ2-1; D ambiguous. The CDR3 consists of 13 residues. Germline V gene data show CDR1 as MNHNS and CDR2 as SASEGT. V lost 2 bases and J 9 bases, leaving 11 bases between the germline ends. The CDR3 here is CASSEPYAGEQFF. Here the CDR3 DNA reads TGTGCCAGCAGTGAACCGTATGCTGGTGAGCAGTTCTTC.

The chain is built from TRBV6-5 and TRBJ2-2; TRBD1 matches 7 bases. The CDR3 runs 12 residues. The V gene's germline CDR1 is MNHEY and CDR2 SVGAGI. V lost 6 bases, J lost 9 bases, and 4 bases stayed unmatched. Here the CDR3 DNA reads TGTGCCAGCAGCCGACAGGGCCGGGAGCTGTTTTTT. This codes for CASSRQGRELFF.

The CDR3 is CASSLSGTVYEQYF. CDR3 bases: TGTGCCAGCAGTTTATCAGGGACCGTCTACGAGCAGTACTTC. The J gene is TRBJ2-7, the V gene TRBV12-3 or TRBV12-4; D possibly uses TRBD1 or TRBD2 (5 bases each). The CDR3 has 14 residues. Trimming took 2 bases from V and 3 from J, leaving 11 bases between them.

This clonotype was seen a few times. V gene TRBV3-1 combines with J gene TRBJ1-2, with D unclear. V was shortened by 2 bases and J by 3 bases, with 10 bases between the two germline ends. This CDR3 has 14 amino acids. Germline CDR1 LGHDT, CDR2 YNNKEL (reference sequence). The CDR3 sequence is CASSQNRLDYGYTF. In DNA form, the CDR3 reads TGTGCCAGCAGCCAAAACCGGCTCGACTATGGCTACACCTTC.

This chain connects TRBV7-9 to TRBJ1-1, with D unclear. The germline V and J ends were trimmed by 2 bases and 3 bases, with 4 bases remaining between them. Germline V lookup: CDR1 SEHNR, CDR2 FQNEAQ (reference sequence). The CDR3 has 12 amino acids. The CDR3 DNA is TGTGCCAGCAGCTTATTTGACACTGAAGCTTTCTTT. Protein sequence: CASSLFDTEAFF.

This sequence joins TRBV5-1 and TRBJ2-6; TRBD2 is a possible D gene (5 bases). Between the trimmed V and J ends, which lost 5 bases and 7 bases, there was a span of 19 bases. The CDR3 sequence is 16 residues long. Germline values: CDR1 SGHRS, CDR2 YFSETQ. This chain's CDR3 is CASSRGPRTGANVLTF. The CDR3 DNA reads TGCGCCAGCAGTAGAGGGCCTAGGACCGGCGCCAACGTCCTGACTTTC.

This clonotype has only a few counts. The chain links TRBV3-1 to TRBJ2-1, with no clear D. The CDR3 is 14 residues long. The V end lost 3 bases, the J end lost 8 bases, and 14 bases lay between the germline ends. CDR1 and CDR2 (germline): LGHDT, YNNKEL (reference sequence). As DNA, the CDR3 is TGTGCCAGCAGCCATCCCGGTGGTTGCCATGAGCAGTTCTTC. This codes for CASSHPGGCHEQFF.

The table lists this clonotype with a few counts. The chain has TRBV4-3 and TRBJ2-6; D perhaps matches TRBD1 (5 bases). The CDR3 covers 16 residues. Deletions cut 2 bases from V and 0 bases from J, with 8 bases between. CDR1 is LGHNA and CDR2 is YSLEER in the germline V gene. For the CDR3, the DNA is TGCGCCAGCAGCCAAAGGGGCTACTCTGGGGCCAACGTCCTGACTTTC. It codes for CASSQRGYSGANVLTF.

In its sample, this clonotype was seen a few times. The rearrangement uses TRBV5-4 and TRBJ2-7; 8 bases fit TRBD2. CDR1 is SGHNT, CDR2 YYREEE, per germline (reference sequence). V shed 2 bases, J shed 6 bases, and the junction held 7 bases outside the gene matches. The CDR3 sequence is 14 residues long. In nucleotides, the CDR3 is TGTGCCAGCAGCTTAAGCAGCGGGAGTTCCGAGCAGTACTTC. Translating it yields CASSLSSGSSEQYF.

For the CDR3, the DNA is TGCAGCGTATCTCCACAAACAGGGGTCGAGCAGTACTTC. The encoded protein is CSVSPQTGVEQYF. V gene TRBV29-1 combines with J gene TRBJ2-7; 7 bases fit TRBD1. The CDR3 totals 13 residues. The germline CDR1 and CDR2 sequences are SQVTM and ANQGSEA. The ends lost 6 bases at V and 6 bases at J; junction bases unmatched: 11.

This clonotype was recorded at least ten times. The DNA of the CDR3 is TGTGCCAGCAGCAGCCGGGAGATGAACACTGAAGCTTTCTTT. This encodes CASSSREMNTEAFF. This chain uses TRBV7-6 with TRBJ1-1; D gene uncertain. This CDR3 is built from 14 residues. Germline CDR1 and CDR2: SGHVS and FNYEAQ. The V end was cut by 5 bases, the J end by 0 bases, with 10 bases between.

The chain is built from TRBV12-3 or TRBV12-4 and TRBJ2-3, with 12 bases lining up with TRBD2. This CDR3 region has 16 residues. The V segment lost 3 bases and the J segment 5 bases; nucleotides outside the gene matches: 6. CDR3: CASSFRLAGARDTQYF. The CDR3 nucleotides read TGTGCCAGCAGTTTCAGACTAGCGGGGGCTCGAGATACGCAGTATTTT.

CDR3 nucleotides: TGTGCCAGCAGTTTAGCGCTGGGGGGCAATCAGCCCCAGCATTTT. Amino acids: CASSLALGGNQPQHF. The V and J genes are TRBV12-3 or TRBV12-4 and TRBJ1-5; D may be TRBD1 (5 bases). The CDR3 length is 15 residues. Trimming stripped 0 bases from V and 2 bases from J, with 8 bases between.

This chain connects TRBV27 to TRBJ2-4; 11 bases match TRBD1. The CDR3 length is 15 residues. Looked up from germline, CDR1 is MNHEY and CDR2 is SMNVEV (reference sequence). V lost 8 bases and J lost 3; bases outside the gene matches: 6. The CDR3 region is CASRSGTGGKNIQYF. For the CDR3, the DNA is TGTGCCAGCCGGTCCGGGACAGGGGGCAAAAACATTCAGTACTTC.

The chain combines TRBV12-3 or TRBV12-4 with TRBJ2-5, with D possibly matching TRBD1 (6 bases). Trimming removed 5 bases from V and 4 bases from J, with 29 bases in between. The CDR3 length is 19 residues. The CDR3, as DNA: TGTGCCAGCAGTCCCCCTCCCACCTATGTAACCAAGGGGGTAGAGACCCAGTACTTC. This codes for CASSPPPTYVTKGVETQYF.

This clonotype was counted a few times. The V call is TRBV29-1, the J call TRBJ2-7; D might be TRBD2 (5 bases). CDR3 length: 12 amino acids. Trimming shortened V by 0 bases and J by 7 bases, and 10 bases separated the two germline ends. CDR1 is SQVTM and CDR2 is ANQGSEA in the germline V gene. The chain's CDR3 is CSVEEGSGEQYF. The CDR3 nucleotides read TGCAGCGTTGAAGAGGGGTCGGGAGAGCAGTACTTC.

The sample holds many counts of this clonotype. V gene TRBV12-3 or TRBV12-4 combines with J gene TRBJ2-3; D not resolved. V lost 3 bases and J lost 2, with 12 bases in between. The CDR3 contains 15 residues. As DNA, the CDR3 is TGTGCCAGCAGTTTTAGGTCACCGTTCACAGATACGCAGTATTTT. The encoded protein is CASSFRSPFTDTQYF.

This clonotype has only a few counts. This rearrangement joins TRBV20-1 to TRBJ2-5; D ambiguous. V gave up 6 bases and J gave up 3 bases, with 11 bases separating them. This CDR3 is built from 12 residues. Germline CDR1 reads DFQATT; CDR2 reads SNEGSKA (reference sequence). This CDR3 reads CSAPALEETQYF. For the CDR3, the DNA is TGCAGTGCCCCCGCCCTTGAAGAGACCCAGTACTTC.

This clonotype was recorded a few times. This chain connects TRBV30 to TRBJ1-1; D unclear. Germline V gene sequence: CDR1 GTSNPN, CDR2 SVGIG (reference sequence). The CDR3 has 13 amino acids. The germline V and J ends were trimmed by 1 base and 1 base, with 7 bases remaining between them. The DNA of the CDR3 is TGTGCCTGGAGTGGAGGAGAGAACACTGAAGCTTTCTTT. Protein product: CAWSGGENTEAFF.

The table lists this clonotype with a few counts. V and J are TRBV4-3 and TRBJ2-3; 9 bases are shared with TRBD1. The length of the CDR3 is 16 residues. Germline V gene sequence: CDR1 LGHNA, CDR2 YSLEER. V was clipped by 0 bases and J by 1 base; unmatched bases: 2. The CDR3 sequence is CASSQDRDRGTDTQYF. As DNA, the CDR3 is TGCGCCAGCAGCCAAGATCGGGACAGGGGCACAGATACGCAGTATTTT.

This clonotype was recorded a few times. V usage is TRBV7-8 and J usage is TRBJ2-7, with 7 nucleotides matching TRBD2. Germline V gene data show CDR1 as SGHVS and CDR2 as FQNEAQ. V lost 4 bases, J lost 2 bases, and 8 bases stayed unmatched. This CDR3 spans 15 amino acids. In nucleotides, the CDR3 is TGTGCCAGCAGCTCACGGGAGGATATTACCTACGAGCAGTACTTC. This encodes CASSSREDITYEQYF.

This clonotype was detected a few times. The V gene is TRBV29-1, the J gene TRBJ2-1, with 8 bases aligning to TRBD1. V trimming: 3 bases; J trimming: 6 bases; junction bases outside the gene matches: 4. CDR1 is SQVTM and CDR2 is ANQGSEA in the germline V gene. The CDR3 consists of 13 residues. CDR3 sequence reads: CSVERTGSNEQFF. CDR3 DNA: TGCAGCGTTGAGCGGACAGGGTCCAATGAGCAGTTCTTC.